This TCR beta chain was recovered during a study of blood T cell repertoires in COVID-19. As for the study in general: Sites in the United States, Italy and Spain provided acute and convalescent COVID-19 samples. Nucleic acid was either cDNA or gDNA, and it came from T cells, B-cell-depleted T cells, or PBMCs.

As processed by the authors: Estimates of nucleated cell counts were drawn from the amplification of reference gene primers. TCRdb keeps only in-frame clones here, not all; method: immunoSEQ multiplex PCR. The D gene and trimming were derived from the DNA, and the V and J assignments and clone size from that table. The sample records 75,000 or so clones, approximately 91% being singletons. The germline CDR1 and CDR2 sequences are MNHEY and SVGAGI. The V end was cut by 5 bases, the J end by 1 base, with 11 bases between. This CDR3 is 14 amino acids long. The sequenced material came from peripheral blood. The TCR originated in a man in his fifties with acute or convalescent COVID-19. The chain is built from TRBV6-5 and TRBJ1-2; D remains unclear. This CDR3 reads CASSPGGVNYGYTF. CDR3 bases: TGTGCCAGCAGTCCCGGAGGAGTTAACTATGGCTACACCTTC.